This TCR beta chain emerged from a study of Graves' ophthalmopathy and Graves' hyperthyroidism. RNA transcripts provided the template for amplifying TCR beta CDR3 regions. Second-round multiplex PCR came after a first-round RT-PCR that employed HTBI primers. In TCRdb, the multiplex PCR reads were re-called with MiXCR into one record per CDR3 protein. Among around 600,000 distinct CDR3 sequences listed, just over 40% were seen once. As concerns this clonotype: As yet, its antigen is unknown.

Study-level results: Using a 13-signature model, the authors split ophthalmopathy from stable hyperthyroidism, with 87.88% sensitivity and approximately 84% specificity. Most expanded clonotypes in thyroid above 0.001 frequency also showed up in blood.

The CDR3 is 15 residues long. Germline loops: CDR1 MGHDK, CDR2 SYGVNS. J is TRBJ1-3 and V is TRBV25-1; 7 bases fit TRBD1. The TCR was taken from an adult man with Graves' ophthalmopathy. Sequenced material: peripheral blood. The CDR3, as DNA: TGTCCCTGCAGCGTTGGGGACAGCGTTGGAAACACCATATATTTT. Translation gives CPCSVGDSVGNTIYF.